These T cell receptor beta chains were read from a single sample in a study of blood T cell repertoires in COVID-19. Produced via immunoSEQ multiplex PCR; TCRdb's table is partial and in-frame only. The table shows about 300,000 clones, with 75% to 90% occurring only once. The sample consisted of peripheral blood. These receptor sequences come from a woman aged 45-65 years with COVID-19, enrolled during active disease. The CDR3 runs from the conserved cysteine through the conserved F or W. D genes are given only for firm matches. Size tells how often a clone was seen (once, few, many) or the class of an expanded clone, and some rows leave it out.

clone size	V gene	D gene	J gene	CDR3 DNA	CDR3 protein
NA	TRBV19	NA	TRBJ2-3	TGTGCCAGTAGTAACTTGGCGGGAAGCACAGATACGCAGTATTTT	CASSNLAGSTDTQYF
once	TRBV28	NA	TRBJ2-7	TGTGCCAGCAGTTTATCCACCTACGAGCAGTACTTC	CASSLSTYEQYF
NA	TRBV5-1	TRBD1	TRBJ2-1	TGCGCCAGCAGCTCGGGACAGGGCTATGAGCAGTTCTTC	CASSSGQGYEQFF
NA	TRBV5-4	NA	TRBJ2-7	TGTGCCAGCAGCTCCGGACAGAAAAGCTACGAGCAGTACTTC	CASSSGQKSYEQYF
NA	TRBV4-1	NA	TRBJ2-7	TGCGCCAGCAGCAGGGGACTCTCCTACGAGCAGTACTTC	CASSRGLSYEQYF
NA	TRBV2	NA	TRBJ1-3	TGTGCCAGCAGTGGGACACGGGCAAGCTCTGGAAACACCATATATTTT	CASSGTRASSGNTIYF
NA	TRBV7-6	TRBD2	TRBJ2-7	TGTGCCAGCAGCCCTAGCGGGAGGGCCTCCTACGAGCAGTACTTC	CASSPSGRASYEQYF
NA	TRBV10-1	NA	TRBJ2-7	TGCGCCAGCAGTGTTGGAGGGCTCTACGAGCAGTACTTC	CASSVGGLYEQYF
NA	TRBV18	TRBD1	TRBJ2-3	TGTGCCAGCTCACCGGACAGGACTAGCACAGATACGCAGTATTTT	CASSPDRTSTDTQYF
NA	TRBV10-3	TRBD2	TRBJ2-7	TGTGCCACCGGGACTACCGAGCAGTACTTC	CATGTTEQYF
NA	TRBV7-9	NA	TRBJ1-1	TGTGCCAGCAGCTTATTGGGTCGGAGGAACACTGAAGCTTTCTTT	CASSLLGRRNTEAFF
NA	TRBV6-2/TRBV6-3	TRBD1	TRBJ2-7	TGTGCCAGCAGCTTTATCCAGGGGGTAAGCTACGAGCAGTACTTC	CASSFIQGVSYEQYF
NA	TRBV3-1/TRBV3-2	TRBD2	TRBJ2-3	TGTGCCAGCAGCCAACCCCGACGACTAGCGGGGAAGATCACAGATACGCAGTATTTT	CASSQPRRLAGKITDTQYF
NA	TRBV14	NA	TRBJ1-4	TGTGCCAGCAGCCAAGGTCCTTCGGCTAATGAAAAACTGTTTTTT	CASSQGPSANEKLFF
NA	TRBV9	NA	TRBJ2-7	TGTGCCAGCAGCGTTGGGGCCCTGCCTTCCTACGAGCAGTACTTC	CASSVGALPSYEQYF
NA	TRBV4-1	NA	TRBJ1-1	TGCGCCAGCAGCCGCAGGGAGGGGTACAATGAAGCTTTCTTT	CASSRREGYNEAFF
NA	TRBV27	NA	TRBJ2-1	TGTGCCACCTCCCGTGGCGGAGGGTCTGATTGGTTCTTC	CATSRGGGSDWFF
NA	TRBV5-4	NA	TRBJ2-2	TGTGCCAGCAGCTTGGGGGGCCTCGCGAACACCGGGGAGCTGTTTTTT	CASSLGGLANTGELFF
NA	TRBV6-5	NA	TRBJ2-7	TGTGCCAGCAGTTACGGCAGGGTGTCCTACGAGCAGTACTTC	CASSYGRVSYEQYF
NA	TRBV5-6	TRBD2	TRBJ2-1	TGTGCCAGCAGCGGGAGGGGACTAGCGCGCAATGAGCAGTTCTTC	CASSGRGLARNEQFF
NA	TRBV19	TRBD2	TRBJ2-7	TGTGCCAGTAGTTCGCCAGGACTAGCCTACGAGCAGTACTTC	CASSSPGLAYEQYF
NA	TRBV11-3	TRBD1	TRBJ2-1	TGTGCCAGCCGGGACAGGGTCCATGAGCAGTTCTTC	CASRDRVHEQFF
NA	TRBV7-9	NA	TRBJ2-3	TGTGCCAGCAGCCACACAGATACGCAGTATTTT	CASSHTDTQYF
NA	TRBV5-6	NA	TRBJ2-1	TGTGCCAGCAGCTGGGGCCAGGATGAGCAGTTCTTC	CASSWGQDEQFF
few	TRBV5-1	NA	TRBJ2-2	TGCGCCAGCAGCCGATCCGGGGAAATGGGGACCGGGGAGCTGTTTTTT	CASSRSGEMGTGELFF
NA	TRBV5-1	TRBD1	TRBJ2-5	TGCGCCAGCAGCCAAGAAGGGACAGTCAAGACCCAGTACTTC	CASSQEGTVKTQYF